Each of the 8 T cell receptor beta chains below was sequenced from the same sample in a study of blood T cells in healthy people across ages (dated by TCRdb to about 2015). Receptor libraries were prepared by 5' RACE. Sequenced using an Illumina HiSeq 2500. The second PCR ran for about 6 to 11 cycles and used a J-beta primer mix along with a sample-barcoded 5' primer. TCRdb redid the processing of the public reads, applying fastp at Q25 and MiXCR, and retained in-frame beta chains. Every distinct CDR3 protein forms one entry, paired with its most common genes and DNA. The sample data list around 1.5 million distinct CDR3 sequences, and roughly 45% of these were observed just once. The ten most abundant clones make up roughly 7.9% of the sample. Input material: blood. Receptors originate from a woman between 18 and 30 years old in good health.

The V gene is TRBV6-6, the J gene TRBJ2-7, with D perhaps TRBD1 (6 bases). There are 12 residues in the CDR3. Germline CDR1 MNHNY, CDR2 SVGAGI (reference sequence). V was cut by 6 bases and J by 6 bases, with 12 bases left in between. The CDR3 sequence: CASRYRTAEQYF. The CDR3 bases are TGTGCCAGCAGGTACCGGACAGCCGAGCAGTACTTC.

This chain connects TRBV12-3 or TRBV12-4 to TRBJ1-2, with 8 bases fitting TRBD1. The trim removed 0 bases at V and 4 bases at J, leaving 1 base unmatched. This CDR3 is built from 14 residues. The CDR3 protein is CASSLAGQAYGYTF. The DNA for the CDR3 is TGTGCCAGCAGTTTAGCGGGACAGGCCTATGGCTACACCTTC.

The rearrangement links TRBV9 to TRBJ2-3; D possibly matches TRBD1 or TRBD2 (5 bases each). The CDR3 runs 15 residues. CDR1 and CDR2 (germline): SGDLS, YYNGEE. Trimming removed 2 bases at V and 4 bases at J, with 14 bases between. The CDR3 reads CASSVNIGGPDTQYF. The CDR3 DNA sequence: TGTGCCAGCAGCGTTAATATTGGGGGACCAGATACGCAGTATTTT.

This clonotype was seen many times. The chain couples TRBV7-2 to TRBJ2-3; unclear D gene. The CDR3 runs 13 residues. Germline CDR1 is SGHTA and CDR2 is FQGNSA. The V and J ends lost 1 base and 4 bases respectively, with 6 bases between them. The CDR3 DNA reads TGTGCCAGCAGCTTAGGGGTCGCAGATACGCAGTATTTT. It yields the protein CASSLGVADTQYF.

The gene calls are TRBV10-3 and TRBJ2-7; 10 bases match TRBD1. Germline V gene sequence: CDR1 ENHRY, CDR2 SYGVKD. Germline trimming cut 6 bases from V and 3 bases from J; bases unmatched to any gene: 8. The CDR3 length is 15 residues. This CDR3 is CAIRDGTGAHYEQYF. DNA for the CDR3: TGTGCCATCAGGGACGGGACAGGGGCCCACTACGAGCAGTACTTC.

This sequence joins TRBV9 and TRBJ2-7, with TRBD1 identical over 8 bases. The closer fit of TRBJ2-5 to the DNA end suggests the J call may be wrong. CDR3 length equals 15 residues. CDR1 and CDR2 (germline): SGDLS, YYNGEE. The CDR3 region is CASSVGDRGKETQYF. The CDR3, as DNA: TGTGCCAGCAGCGTAGGTGACAGGGGTAAGGAGACCCAGTACTTC.

The CDR3 DNA reads as TGCAGTGCTAGATGGGCGGAGTATAGCAATCAGCCCCAGCATTTT. This translates into CSARWAEYSNQPQHF. The chain uses TRBV20-1 and TRBJ1-5; D is unclear. The V and J ends lost 2 bases and 0 bases respectively, with 11 bases between them. The CDR3 runs to 15 residues. Germline assignment: CDR1 DFQATT and CDR2 SNEGSKA (reference sequence).

The rearrangement links TRBV20-1 to TRBJ1-1, with D possibly matching TRBD1 (6 bases). V lost 6 bases to trimming and J lost 0 bases, with 14 bases between them. Germline CDR1 and CDR2: DFQATT and SNEGSKA (reference sequence). This CDR3 has 14 amino acids. CDR3 coding DNA: TGCAGTGCGCCAGGGGCGAACTTGAACACTGAAGCTTTCTTT. Translated: CSAPGANLNTEAFF.